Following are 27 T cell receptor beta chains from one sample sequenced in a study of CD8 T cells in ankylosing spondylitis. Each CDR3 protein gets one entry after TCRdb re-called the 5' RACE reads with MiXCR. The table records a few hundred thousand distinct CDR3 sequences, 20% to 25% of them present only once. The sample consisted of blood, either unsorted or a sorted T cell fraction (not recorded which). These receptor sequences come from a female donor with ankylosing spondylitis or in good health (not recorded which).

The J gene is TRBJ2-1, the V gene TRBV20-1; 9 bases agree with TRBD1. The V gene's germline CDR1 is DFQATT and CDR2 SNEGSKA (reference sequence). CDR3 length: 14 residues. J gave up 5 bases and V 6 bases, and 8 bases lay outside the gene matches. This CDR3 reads CSARRTGENNEQFF. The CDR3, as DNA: TGCAGTGCCCGACGGACAGGGGAGAACAATGAGCAGTTCTTC.

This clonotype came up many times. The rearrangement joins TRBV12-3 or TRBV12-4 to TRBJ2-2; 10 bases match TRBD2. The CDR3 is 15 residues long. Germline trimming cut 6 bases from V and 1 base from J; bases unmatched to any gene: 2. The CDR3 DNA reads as TGTGCCAGCAGCCCTAGCGGGAGGAACACCGGGGAGCTGTTTTTT. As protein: CASSPSGRNTGELFF.

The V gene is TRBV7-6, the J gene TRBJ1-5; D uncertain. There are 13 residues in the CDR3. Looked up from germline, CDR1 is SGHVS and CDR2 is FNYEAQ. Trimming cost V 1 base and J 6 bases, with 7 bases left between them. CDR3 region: CASSLEGVQPQHF. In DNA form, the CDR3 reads TGTGCCAGCAGCTTAGAAGGAGTTCAGCCCCAGCATTTT. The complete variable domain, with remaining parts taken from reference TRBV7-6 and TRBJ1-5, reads GAGVSQSPRYKVTKRGQDVALRCDPISGHVSLYWYRQALGQGPEFLTYFNYEAQQDKSGLPNDRFSAERPEGSISTLTIQRTEQRDSAMYRCASSLEGVQPQHFGDGTRLSIL.

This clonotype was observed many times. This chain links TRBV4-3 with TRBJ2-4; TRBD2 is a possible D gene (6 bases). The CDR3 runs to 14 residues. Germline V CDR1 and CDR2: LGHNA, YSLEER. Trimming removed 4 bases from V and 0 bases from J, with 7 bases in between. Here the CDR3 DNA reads TGCGCCAGCAGCCCGGGACTAGCCAAAAACATTCAGTACTTC. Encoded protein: CASSPGLAKNIQYF.

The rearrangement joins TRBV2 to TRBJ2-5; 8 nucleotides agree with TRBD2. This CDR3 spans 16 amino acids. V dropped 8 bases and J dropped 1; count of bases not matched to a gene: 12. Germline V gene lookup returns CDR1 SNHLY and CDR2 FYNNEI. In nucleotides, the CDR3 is TGTGCCAGCCCTTTGGCTAGCGGGCCTGTCCAAGAGACCCAGTACTTC. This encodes CASPLASGPVQETQYF.

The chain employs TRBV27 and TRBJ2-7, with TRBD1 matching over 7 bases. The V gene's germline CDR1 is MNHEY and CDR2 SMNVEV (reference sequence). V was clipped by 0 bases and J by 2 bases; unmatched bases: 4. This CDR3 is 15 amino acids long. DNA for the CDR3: TGTGCCAGCAGTTTATCCTGGACAGGAGCCTACGAGCAGTACTTC. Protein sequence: CASSLSWTGAYEQYF.

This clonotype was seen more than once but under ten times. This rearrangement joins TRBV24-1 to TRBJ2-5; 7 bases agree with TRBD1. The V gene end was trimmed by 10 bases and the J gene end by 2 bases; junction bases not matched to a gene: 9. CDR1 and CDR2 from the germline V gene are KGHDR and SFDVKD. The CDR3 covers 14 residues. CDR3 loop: CATKTGTGQETQYF. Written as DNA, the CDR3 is TGTGCCACTAAGACAGGGACGGGTCAAGAGACCCAGTACTTC.

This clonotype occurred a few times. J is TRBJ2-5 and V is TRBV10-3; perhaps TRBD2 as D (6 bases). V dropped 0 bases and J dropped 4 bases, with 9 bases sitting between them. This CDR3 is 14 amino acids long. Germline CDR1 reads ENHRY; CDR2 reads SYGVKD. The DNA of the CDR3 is TGTGCCATCAGTGAGTCGACTAGTGGAGAGACCCAGTACTTC. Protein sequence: CAISESTSGETQYF.

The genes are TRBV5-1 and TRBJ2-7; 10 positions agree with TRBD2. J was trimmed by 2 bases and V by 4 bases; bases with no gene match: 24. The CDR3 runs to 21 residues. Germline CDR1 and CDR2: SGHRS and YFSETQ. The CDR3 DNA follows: TGCGCCAGCAGCACGCAGCGTCGTGCAGGGTCGGGACTAGCGCCTACCTACGAGCAGTACTTC. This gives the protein CASSTQRRAGSGLAPTYEQYF. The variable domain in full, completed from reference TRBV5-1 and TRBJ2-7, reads KAGVTQTPRYLIKTRGQQVTLSCSPISGHRSVSWYQQTPGQGLQFLFEYFSETQRNKGNFPGRFSGRQFSNSRSEMNVSTLELGDSALYLCASSTQRRAGSGLAPTYEQYFGPGTRLTVT.

Here the CDR3 reads CSAQILAGVNTQYF. The CDR3, as DNA: TGCAGTGCCCAGATCCTAGCGGGAGTCAATACGCAGTATTTT. This chain uses TRBV20-1 with TRBJ2-3; 10 bases line up with TRBD2. Germline-derived CDR1 and CDR2 are DFQATT and SNEGSKA (reference sequence). The V gene end was trimmed by 6 bases and the J gene end by 7 bases; junction bases not matched to a gene: 10. This CDR3 has 14 residues.

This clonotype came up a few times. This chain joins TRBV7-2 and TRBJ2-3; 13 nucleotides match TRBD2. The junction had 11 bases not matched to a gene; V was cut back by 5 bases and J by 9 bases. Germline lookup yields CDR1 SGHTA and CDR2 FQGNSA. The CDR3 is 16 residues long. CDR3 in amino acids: CASSETGLAGQGTQYF. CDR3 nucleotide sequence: TGTGCCAGCAGCGAAACGGGACTAGCGGGACAGGGCACGCAGTATTTT. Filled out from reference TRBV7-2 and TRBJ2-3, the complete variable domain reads GAGVSQSPSNKVTEKGKDVELRCDPISGHTALYWYRQSLGQGLEFLIYFQGNSAPDKSGLPSDRFSAERTGGSVSTLTIQRTQQEDSAVYLCASSETGLAGQGTQYFGPGTRLTVL.

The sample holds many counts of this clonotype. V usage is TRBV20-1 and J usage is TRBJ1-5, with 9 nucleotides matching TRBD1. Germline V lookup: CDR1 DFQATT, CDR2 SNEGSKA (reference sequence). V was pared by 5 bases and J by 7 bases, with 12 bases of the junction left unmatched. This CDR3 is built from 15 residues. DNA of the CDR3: TGCAGTGCTGCCCCGGGACAGGGATACTACCAGCCCCAGCATTTT. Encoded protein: CSAAPGQGYYQPQHF.

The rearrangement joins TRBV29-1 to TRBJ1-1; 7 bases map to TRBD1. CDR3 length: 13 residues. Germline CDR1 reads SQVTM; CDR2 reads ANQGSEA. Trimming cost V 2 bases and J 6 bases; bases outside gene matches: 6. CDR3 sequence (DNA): TGCAGCGTTGAACGCAGGGGGTCGGCTGAAGCTTTCTTT. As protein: CSVERRGSAEAFF.

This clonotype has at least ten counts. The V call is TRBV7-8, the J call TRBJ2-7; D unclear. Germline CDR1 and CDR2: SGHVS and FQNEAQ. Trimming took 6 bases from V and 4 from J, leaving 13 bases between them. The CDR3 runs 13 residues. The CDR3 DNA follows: TGTGCCAGCAGACCGACCTGGGGTTACGAGCAGTACTTC. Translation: CASRPTWGYEQYF.

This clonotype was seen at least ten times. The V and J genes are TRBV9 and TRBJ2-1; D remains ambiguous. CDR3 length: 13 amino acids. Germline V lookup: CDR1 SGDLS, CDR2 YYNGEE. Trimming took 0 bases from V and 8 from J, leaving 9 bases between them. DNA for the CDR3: TGTGCCAGCAGCGTAGCTATCAAGGATGAGCAGTTCTTC. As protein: CASSVAIKDEQFF.

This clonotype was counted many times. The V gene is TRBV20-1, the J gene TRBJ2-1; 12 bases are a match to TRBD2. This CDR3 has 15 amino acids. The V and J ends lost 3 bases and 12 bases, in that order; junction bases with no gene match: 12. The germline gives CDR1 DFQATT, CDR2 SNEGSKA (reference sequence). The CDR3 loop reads CSARRLAGALGRQFF. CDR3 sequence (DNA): TGCAGTGCTAGGAGACTAGCGGGAGCCCTAGGGAGGCAGTTCTTC.

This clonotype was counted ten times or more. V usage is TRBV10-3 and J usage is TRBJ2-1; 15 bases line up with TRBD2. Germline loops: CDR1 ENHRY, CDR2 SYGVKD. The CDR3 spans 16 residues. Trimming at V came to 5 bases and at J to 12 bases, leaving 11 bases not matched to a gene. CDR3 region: CAISHSGLAGGPGQFF. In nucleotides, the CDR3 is TGTGCCATCAGTCATTCCGGACTAGCGGGAGGGCCCGGGCAGTTCTTC.

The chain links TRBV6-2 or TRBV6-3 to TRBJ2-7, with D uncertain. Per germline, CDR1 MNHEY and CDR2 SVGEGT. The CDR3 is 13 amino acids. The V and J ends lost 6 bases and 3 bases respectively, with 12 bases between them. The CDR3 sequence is CASSPPNFYEQYF. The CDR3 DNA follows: TGTGCCAGCAGCCCCCCCAATTTCTACGAGCAGTACTTC.

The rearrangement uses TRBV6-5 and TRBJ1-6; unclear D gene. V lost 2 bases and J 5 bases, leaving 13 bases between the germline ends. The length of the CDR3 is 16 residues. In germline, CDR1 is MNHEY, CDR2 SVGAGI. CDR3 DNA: TGTGCCAGCAGTTACGCCCGGGGAGGAGATAATTCACCCCTCCACTTT. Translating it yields CASSYARGGDNSPLHF.

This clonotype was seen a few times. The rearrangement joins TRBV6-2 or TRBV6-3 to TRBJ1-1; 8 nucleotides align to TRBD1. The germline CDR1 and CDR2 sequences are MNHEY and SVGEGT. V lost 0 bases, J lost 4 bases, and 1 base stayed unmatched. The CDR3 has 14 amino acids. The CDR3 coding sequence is TGTGCCAGCAGTTACTCTCAGGGGGCCACTGAAGCTTTCTTT. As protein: CASSYSQGATEAFF.

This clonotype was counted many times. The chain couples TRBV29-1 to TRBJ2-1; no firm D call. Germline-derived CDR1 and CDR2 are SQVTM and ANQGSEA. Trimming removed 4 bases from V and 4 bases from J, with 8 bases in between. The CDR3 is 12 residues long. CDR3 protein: CSVVLEYNEQFF. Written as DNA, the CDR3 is TGCAGCGTTGTCTTAGAATACAATGAGCAGTTCTTC.

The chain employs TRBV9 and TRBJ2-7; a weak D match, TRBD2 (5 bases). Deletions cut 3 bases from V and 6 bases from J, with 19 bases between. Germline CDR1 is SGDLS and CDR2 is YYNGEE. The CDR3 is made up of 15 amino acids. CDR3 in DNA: TGTGCCAGCAGCGAGCGTCTAGCTCTGGTGGGCGAGCAGTACTTC. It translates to CASSERLALVGEQYF.

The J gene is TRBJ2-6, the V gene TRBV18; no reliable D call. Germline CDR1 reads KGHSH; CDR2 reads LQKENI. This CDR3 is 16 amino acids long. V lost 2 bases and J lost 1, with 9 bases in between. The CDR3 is CASSPVGFSGANVLTF. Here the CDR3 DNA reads TGTGCCAGCTCACCAGTCGGTTTTTCTGGGGCCAACGTCCTGACTTTC.

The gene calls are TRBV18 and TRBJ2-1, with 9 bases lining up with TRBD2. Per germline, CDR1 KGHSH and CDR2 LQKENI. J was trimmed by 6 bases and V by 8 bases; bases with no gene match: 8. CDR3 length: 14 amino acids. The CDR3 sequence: CASAPEREVNEQFF. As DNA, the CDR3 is TGTGCCAGCGCTCCTGAGCGGGAGGTCAATGAGCAGTTCTTC.

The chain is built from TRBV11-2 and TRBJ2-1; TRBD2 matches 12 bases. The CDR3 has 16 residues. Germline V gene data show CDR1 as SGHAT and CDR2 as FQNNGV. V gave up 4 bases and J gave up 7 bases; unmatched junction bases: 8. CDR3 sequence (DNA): TGTGCCAGCAGCTCAACGGGACTAGCGGGCGCAAATGAGCAGTTCTTC. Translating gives CASSSTGLAGANEQFF.

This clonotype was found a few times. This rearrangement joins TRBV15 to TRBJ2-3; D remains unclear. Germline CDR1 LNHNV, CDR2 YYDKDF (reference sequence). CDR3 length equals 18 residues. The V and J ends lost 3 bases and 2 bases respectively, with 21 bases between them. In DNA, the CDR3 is TGTGCCACCAGCAGTAGTCTCTTTGATGGGTGGAACACAGATACGCAGTATTTT. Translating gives CATSSSLFDGWNTDTQYF.

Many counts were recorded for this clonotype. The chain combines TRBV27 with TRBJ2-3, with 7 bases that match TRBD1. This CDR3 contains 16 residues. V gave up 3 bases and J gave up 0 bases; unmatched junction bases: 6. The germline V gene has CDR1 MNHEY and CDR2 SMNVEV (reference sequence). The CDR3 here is CASSFLGQVSTDTQYF. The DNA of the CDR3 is TGTGCCAGCAGTTTCCTCGGACAGGTTAGCACAGATACGCAGTATTTT.